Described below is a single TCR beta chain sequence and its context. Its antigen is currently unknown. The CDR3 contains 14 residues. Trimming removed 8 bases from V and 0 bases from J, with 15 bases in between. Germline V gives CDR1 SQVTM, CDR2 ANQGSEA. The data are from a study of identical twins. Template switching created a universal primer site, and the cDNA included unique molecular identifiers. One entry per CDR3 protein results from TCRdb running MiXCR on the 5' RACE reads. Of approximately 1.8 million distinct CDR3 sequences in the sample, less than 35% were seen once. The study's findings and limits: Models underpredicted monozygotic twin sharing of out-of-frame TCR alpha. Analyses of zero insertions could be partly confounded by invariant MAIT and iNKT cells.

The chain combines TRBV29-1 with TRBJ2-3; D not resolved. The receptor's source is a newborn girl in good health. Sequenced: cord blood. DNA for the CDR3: TGCAGCTTTAACGACATTTCTAGCACAGATACGCAGTATTTT. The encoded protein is CSFNDISSTDTQYF.